This TCR beta chain comes out of a study of T cell responses to AZD1222 COVID-19 vaccine. Notes on the study in general: White British ancestry dominated among donors, who included more females, and clonal diversity was possibly underestimated.

Method: immunoSEQ multiplex PCR; TCRdb's copy keeps in-frame clones and lacks some. This sample has 130,000 to 150,000 clones, with more than 70% found just once. A remark on this clone: What it recognizes is unknown.

The V gene lost 1 base and the J gene lost 0 bases, with 7 bases spanning the gap. The CDR3 consists of 14 residues. Germline assignment: CDR1 SGHNT and CDR2 YENEEA. The origin of this receptor is an adult who received the AZD1222 COVID-19 vaccine. Sequences were derived from peripheral blood, sampled 28 days after the second AZD1222 dose. The V gene is TRBV11-3, the J gene TRBJ2-7; D is possibly TRBD1 (5 bases). The CDR3 sequence: CASSLGTGSYEQYF. CDR3 coding DNA: TGTGCCAGCAGCTTAGGCACAGGCTCCTACGAGCAGTACTTC.